The 10 T cell receptor beta chains below all came from one sample that was sequenced in a study of cytomegalovirus exposure and HLA in healthy donors. The PCR employed 60 Vbeta primers together with 13 Jbeta primers. Method: immunoSEQ multiplex PCR; TCRdb's copy keeps in-frame clones and lacks some. The sample lists roughly 120,000 clones, around 81% occurring once. Source material: PBMCs. These receptors were obtained from a woman between 40 and 55 years old in good health and CMV-seronegative.

This chain joins TRBV7-2 and TRBJ2-3; the D gene is possibly TRBD2 (6 bases). CDR1 and CDR2 (germline): SGHTA, FQGNSA. The V and J ends lost 1 base and 0 bases respectively, with 11 bases between them. The CDR3 contains 16 residues. CDR3 residues: CASSLGLGGSTDTQYF. The CDR3 region has the DNA TGTGCCAGCAGCTTAGGGCTCGGGGGTAGCACAGATACGCAGTATTTT.

The V and J genes are TRBV7-9 and TRBJ1-1; a weak D match, TRBD1 (6 bases). The CDR3 is 14 amino acids. CDR1 SEHNR and CDR2 FQNEAQ come from the germline V gene (reference sequence). V lost 5 bases and J 2 bases, leaving 12 bases between the germline ends. CDR3 DNA: TGTGCCAGCAGCCTTGGACAGATCAACACTGAAGCTTTCTTT. Protein: CASSLGQINTEAFF.

This clone is a singleton in its sample. Other DNA sequences of this sample code for an identical CDR3. The genes are TRBV13 and TRBJ1-2, with 7 nucleotides matching TRBD1. The CDR3 is 14 amino acids. Germline CDR1 PRHDT, CDR2 FYEKMQ (reference sequence). J gave up 2 bases and V 4 bases, and 4 bases lay outside the gene matches. The CDR3 region has the DNA TGTGCCAGCAGCTCCCTGACAGGGAACTATGGCTACACCTTC. Its translation is CASSSLTGNYGYTF.

The V call is TRBV27, the J call TRBJ1-2; 9 bases line up with TRBD1. Germline lookup yields CDR1 MNHEY and CDR2 SMNVEV (reference sequence). V lost 6 bases and J lost 4; bases outside the gene matches: 6. There are 14 residues in the CDR3. CDR3 DNA sequence: TGTGCCAGCAGCCGGACAGGGGAGGGCTATGGCTACACCTTC. Its protein is CASSRTGEGYGYTF.

The chain carries TRBV25-1 and TRBJ2-6; D uncertain. Germline V gene data show CDR1 as MGHDK and CDR2 as SYGVNS. Deletions cut 5 bases from V and 3 bases from J, with 8 bases between. CDR3 length: 14 amino acids. The CDR3 spells CASSPLSGANVLTF. The CDR3, as DNA: TGTGCCAGCAGTCCCCTTAGTGGGGCCAACGTCCTGACTTTC.

This clone was picked up one time. The chain recombines TRBV2 with TRBJ2-7, with 13 bases aligning to TRBD2. Trimming removed 9 bases from V and 4 bases from J; junction bases left unmatched: 9. CDR1 is SNHLY, CDR2 FYNNEI, per germline. This CDR3 region has 15 residues. The CDR3 loop reads CARDGGLAGDYEQYF. Written as DNA, the CDR3 is TGTGCCAGAGATGGAGGACTAGCGGGAGATTACGAGCAGTACTTC.

CDR3 sequence (DNA): TGTGCCAGCAGTTTAGGGTCTAGCGGGAGTTACGAGCAGTACTTC. It translates to CASSLGSSGSYEQYF. The chain combines TRBV28 with TRBJ2-7; 10 bases align to TRBD2. The junction had 5 bases not matched to a gene; V was cut back by 2 bases and J by 4 bases. The V gene's germline CDR1 is MDHEN and CDR2 SYDVKM. The CDR3 contains 15 residues. Based on the CDR3 plus reference TRBV28 and TRBJ2-7, the full variable domain is DVKVTQSSRYLVKRTGEKVFLECVQDMDHENMFWYRQDPGLGLRLIYFSYDVKMKEKGDIPEGYSVSREKKERFSLILESASTNQTSMYLCASSLGSSGSYEQYFGPGTRLTVT.

V gene TRBV14 combines with J gene TRBJ2-7; 9 bases map to TRBD1. The J segment lost 4 bases and the V segment lost 4 bases, leaving 5 bases of the junction unmatched. CDR1 and CDR2 (germline): SGHDN, FVKESK. The CDR3 extends over 14 amino acids. Here the CDR3 reads CASSLMTGGYEQYF. The CDR3 DNA reads TGTGCCAGCAGCCTCATGACAGGGGGGTACGAGCAGTACTTC.

As DNA, the CDR3 is TGTGCCAGCTCACCTGATCATTGGACAGGACTAGCGGGGTTAAACACCGGGGAGCTGTTTTTT. This translates into CASSPDHWTGLAGLNTGELFF. The V call is TRBV18, the J call TRBJ2-2, with TRBD2 matching over 12 bases. This CDR3 region has 21 residues. J was trimmed by 2 bases and V by 3 bases; bases with no gene match: 16. Germline V gene data show CDR1 as KGHSH and CDR2 as LQKENI.

The chain joins TRBV7-8 to TRBJ2-6, with 9 bases identical to TRBD1. The junction had 11 bases not matched to a gene; V was cut back by 4 bases and J by 1 base. Germline assignment: CDR1 SGHVS and CDR2 FQNEAQ. This CDR3 is built from 19 residues. The CDR3 region is CASSSTADRGLSGANVLTF. The CDR3 nucleotides read TGTGCCAGCAGCTCCACCGCGGACAGGGGTCTGTCTGGGGCCAACGTCCTGACTTTC.